This T cell receptor beta chain appears in the sequencing data of a study of tumor and adjacent non-tumor tissue in lung cancer (dated by TCRdb to the late 2010s). A note on the overall study: Of the cohort, eleven to twelve patients had adenocarcinoma, 2 had squamous cell carcinoma and 1 had small cell lung cancer. TCRbeta CDR3 sequencing was performed on approximately 30 paired specimens, with one tumor sample and one normal lung sample collected per patient. The approximately 15 patients were aged about 30 to 76 years, included approximately ten men and 5 women, and had TNM stage I to III disease. Sequencing generated a total of 125,075,908 productive TCRbeta reads, averaging about 4.2 million reads per sample. The study compared bulk TCRbeta repertoires from lung tumor tissue and matched distant non-tumor lung tissue of about 16 lung cancer patients.

Receptors were amplified or captured by multiplex PCR. The instrument was an Illumina HiSeq 2500. TCRbeta libraries were constructed through three rounds of nested PCR with primers (Table S4) according to protocols adapted from ARM-PCR. Before sequencing, PCR products in the 200-500 bp range were cut out of the gel and cleaned up using the QIAquick gel extraction kit. Per the source publication's procedure: Trimmomatic was used to clean the reads, FLASH was used to merge the reads into complete CDR3 sequences, and MiTCR was used to assign the reads to V(D)J germline segments. Clonal diversity was computed as the inverse Simpson's index with VDJtools. In-frame sequences without a premature stop codon were defined as productive reads. The public reads were run again by TCRdb, first through fastp at Q25 and then through MiXCR, and only productive beta chains were kept. Rows merge per CDR3 protein into single entries with the most common DNA and genes. The V and J calls, along with clone size, are taken from TCRdb and not from the paper's own processing. This sample lists some 99,000 distinct CDR3 sequences; roughly two thirds were detected once. The ten top clones hold 15% to 20% of the sample.

The paper as a whole reports these results and caveats: The cohort had only around 14 patients, and the authors noted that larger samples and more detailed clinical data are needed. Peripheral blood was not sequenced, so blood TCRbeta repertoires were not examined in the lung cancer patients of the study. Significantly higher TCR diversity was found in younger patients, and higher tumor TCR diversity was associated with shorter overall and disease-free survival. Significantly higher TCR diversity (inverse Simpson) was observed in tumor tissue than in normal lung tissue (around 450 vs 150, P = 0.0075, Mann-Whitney U test). Neither the sequencing platform nor unique molecular identifiers are mentioned in the methods. The top 100 clones made up a significantly larger cumulative share of the repertoire in normal lung than in tumor tissue.

This clonotype was seen many times. No cognate antigen has been identified for it. No base qualities exist here, and no much larger clone lies one base off it. Trimming takes 6 bases from V and 8 bases from J, and the germline ends sit 13 bases apart. CDR1 and CDR2 are read off the germline V gene as ENHRY and SYGVKD. The CDR3 covers 12 residues, taking in both the cysteine and the phenylalanine. Just the 36-base CDR3 DNA is kept, in frame starting at base 1. RNA was isolated from bulk, unsorted tissue, and RNA quality was assessed with a NanoDrop ND-1000 and an Agilent 2100. The normal lung samples consisted of distant non-tumor tissue collected more than 3 cm from the tumor edge. The donors were newly diagnosed lung cancer patients admitted for thoracic surgery in China from August to November 2014 who had not received prior chemotherapy. Patients with previous radiotherapy or chemotherapy, or with another concurrent cancer, were excluded from the study. Pieces of surgical tissue measuring roughly 1-2.1 cm3 were kept in RNAlater solution and held at -80 degrees C until needed.

The source is a man between 60 and 75 years old with non-small cell lung cancer. The sequencing sample was made of distant non-tumor lung tissue. In this chain, TRBV10-3 is recombined with TRBJ2-5; the D segment cannot be called with confidence. The nucleotide sequence reads as follows: TGTGCCATCAGCACAAGCTTTGGAACCCAGTACTTC. It specifies CAISTSFGTQYF.